The 20 T cell receptor beta chains below come from one sample, sequenced in a study of shared clonotypes between healthy human individuals. Clones were read by immunoSEQ multiplex PCR, and TCRdb kept only the in-frame ones, dropping some. The sample yields approximately 2.3 million clones, 80% to 95% seen once. Sequencing was carried out using naive CD4+ T cells from PBMCs. Subset specified: CD45RA+ positively selected. The source of these receptors is a man between 18 and 35 years old in good health. Some clones in this sample may be carry-over from other donors' samples.

The chain combines TRBV5-1 with TRBJ2-7; no definite D call. CDR3 length: 15 residues. The ends were cut back, 5 bases at V and 0 bases at J, with 15 bases in the middle. Looked up from germline, CDR1 is SGHRS and CDR2 is YFSETQ. The CDR3 loop is CASSPELTSSYEQYF. DNA for the CDR3: TGCGCCAGCAGTCCGGAGTTAACAAGCTCCTACGAGCAGTACTTC.

The rearrangement uses TRBV6-1 and TRBJ2-2; the match to TRBD2 covers 13 bases. V trimming: 6 bases; J trimming: 4 bases; junction bases outside the gene matches: 5. The germline gives CDR1 MNHNS, CDR2 SASEGT. This CDR3 spans 16 amino acids. The CDR3 nucleotides read TGTGCCAGCAGAGAAACTAGCGGGAGGGCCACCGGGGAGCTGTTTTTT. Its translation is CASRETSGRATGELFF.

This chain links TRBV27 with TRBJ1-2; maybe TRBD1 (5 bases). The CDR3 spans 15 residues. The germline CDR1 and CDR2 sequences are MNHEY and SMNVEV (reference sequence). V was clipped by 4 bases and J by 0 bases, with 12 bases between them. Written as DNA, the CDR3 is TGTGCCAGCAGTTCGAGGACAAGACCTAACTATGGCTACACCTTC. It encodes CASSSRTRPNYGYTF.

The genes are TRBV30 and TRBJ2-4; D uncertain. The V end was cut by 1 base, the J end by 3 bases, with 7 bases between. Germline values: CDR1 GTSNPN, CDR2 SVGIG (reference sequence). The CDR3 consists of 13 residues. CDR3 coding DNA: TGTGCCTGGAGTGACCTCAGCAAAAACATTCAGTACTTC. Translation: CAWSDLSKNIQYF.

V is TRBV28 and J is TRBJ2-2; D is uncertain. V lost 7 bases, J lost 6 bases, and 18 bases lay in between. The CDR3 extends over 15 amino acids. The V gene's germline CDR1 is MDHEN and CDR2 SYDVKM. CDR3 in DNA: TGTGCCAGCACCCTAGGTGCTCAGTGGGCCGGGGAGCTGTTTTTT. Protein: CASTLGAQWAGELFF. The full variable domain, in which reference TRBV28 and TRBJ2-2 provide the parts outside the CDR3, is DVKVTQSSRYLVKRTGEKVFLECVQDMDHENMFWYRQDPGLGLRLIYFSYDVKMKEKGDIPEGYSVSREKKERFSLILESASTNQTSMYLCASTLGAQWAGELFFGEGSRLTVL.

For this clone: This sample also contains other DNA sequences that code for the same CDR3. This rearrangement joins TRBV5-1 to TRBJ1-2; D is ambiguous. CDR3 size: 15 residues. V lost 0 bases and J 1 base, leaving 10 bases between the germline ends. CDR1 and CDR2 (germline): SGHRS, YFSETQ. The CDR3 DNA reads as TGCGCCAGCAGCTTGGTCCTTGGCAATAACTATGGCTACACCTTC. Its protein product is CASSLVLGNNYGYTF. The variable domain in full, with the rest retrieved from reference TRBV5-1 and TRBJ1-2, is KAGVTQTPRYLIKTRGQQVTLSCSPISGHRSVSWYQQTPGQGLQFLFEYFSETQRNKGNFPGRFSGRQFSNSRSEMNVSTLELGDSALYLCASSLVLGNNYGYTFGSGTRLTVV.

In the case of this clone: Other DNA sequences in the same sample also yield this CDR3. The chain has TRBV6-5 and TRBJ1-1; no reliable D call. This CDR3 comprises 14 residues. The germline V gene has CDR1 MNHEY and CDR2 SVGAGI. Trimming shortened V by 2 bases and J by 1 base, and 8 bases separated the two germline ends. CDR3 sequence: CASSYTRSNTEAFF. CDR3 bases: TGTGCCAGCAGTTACACTCGTTCGAACACTGAAGCTTTCTTT.

The gene calls are TRBV7-2 and TRBJ1-2; no clear D. CDR1 and CDR2 from the germline V gene are SGHTA and FQGNSA. There are 14 residues in the CDR3. V lost 3 bases and J lost 6, with 14 bases in between. The CDR3 protein is CASSFTRVGDGYTF. The DNA of the CDR3 is TGTGCCAGCAGCTTTACACGGGTCGGCGATGGCTACACCTTC.

The rearrangement links TRBV5-1 to TRBJ2-7, with 7 bases matching TRBD1. V lost 3 bases, J lost 5 bases, and 14 bases stayed unmatched. This CDR3 is 16 amino acids long. The V gene's germline CDR1 is SGHRS and CDR2 YFSETQ. CDR3 amino acids: CASSSLPNDRDHEQYF. The CDR3 DNA follows: TGCGCCAGCAGCTCCCTCCCAAATGACAGGGACCACGAGCAGTACTTC. The whole variable domain, filled in from reference TRBV5-1 and TRBJ2-7, reads KAGVTQTPRYLIKTRGQQVTLSCSPISGHRSVSWYQQTPGQGLQFLFEYFSETQRNKGNFPGRFSGRQFSNSRSEMNVSTLELGDSALYLCASSSLPNDRDHEQYFGPGTRLTVT.

This clone has only a few counts. A read error may produce the germline difference seen at one junction end. V and J are TRBV19 and TRBJ1-4; TRBD1 might be the D (6 bases). The CDR3 length is 12 residues. CDR1 and CDR2 from the germline V gene are LNHDA and SQIVND (reference sequence). The CDR3 sequence is CASSSTGSPPGF. The CDR3 nucleotides are TGTGCCAGTAGTTCGACAGGCTCTCCGCCGGGCTTT.

The rearrangement links TRBV10-1 to TRBJ2-5; TRBD2 might be the D (5 bases). The CDR3 totals 15 residues. Germline CDR1 is WNHNN and CDR2 is SYGVQD (reference sequence). V was trimmed by 2 bases and J by 7 bases, leaving 17 bases between them. CDR3: CASSEGGTPGWTQYF. CDR3 nucleotides: TGCGCCAGCAGTGAGGGAGGTACCCCTGGGTGGACCCAGTACTTC.

J is TRBJ2-1 and V is TRBV11-3; D is uncertain. Trimming pared 1 base from V and 6 bases from J, leaving 7 bases between. The CDR3 length is 13 residues. Per the germline V gene, CDR1 is SGHNT and CDR2 is YENEEA. CDR3 DNA sequence: TGTGCCAGCAGCTTAGCGGGCGGCAATGAGCAGTTCTTC. Translation: CASSLAGGNEQFF.

V is TRBV5-1 and J is TRBJ1-3; D gene uncertain. Trimming removed 2 bases from V and 0 bases from J, with 6 bases in between. Germline CDR1 is SGHRS and CDR2 is YFSETQ. The CDR3 is made up of 14 amino acids. CDR3 bases: TGCGCCAGCAGCTTCCATTTCTCTGGAAACACCATATATTTT. It yields the protein CASSFHFSGNTIYF.

V gene TRBV6-6 combines with J gene TRBJ1-4; tentative D call: TRBD1 (5 bases). V lost 6 bases and J lost 2, with 13 bases in between. CDR1 is MNHNY and CDR2 is SVGAGI in the germline V gene (reference sequence). This CDR3 is 15 amino acids long. The CDR3 is CASRGGRLTNEKLFF. CDR3 nucleotide sequence: TGTGCCAGCAGGGGGGGACGGTTGACTAATGAAAAACTGTTTTTT.

V and J are TRBV7-9 and TRBJ2-6; 9 positions agree with TRBD1. The V gene's germline CDR1 is SEHNR and CDR2 FQNEAQ (reference sequence). This CDR3 region has 16 residues. The trim removed 3 bases at V and 2 bases at J, leaving 2 bases unmatched. CDR3 coding DNA: TGTGCCAGCAGCTTCCGGACAGGGGCTGGGGCCAACGTCCTGACTTTC. Amino acids: CASSFRTGAGANVLTF.

J is TRBJ1-3 and V is TRBV5-4; TRBD1 matches at 8 bases. CDR1 is SGHNT and CDR2 is YYREEE in the germline V gene (reference sequence). With V trimmed by 4 bases and J by 2 bases, 11 bases remained unmatched. The CDR3 length is 17 residues. Here the CDR3 DNA reads TGTGCCAGCAGCCGGGCCCAGGGGGCCATGCCTGGAAACACCATATATTTT. This sequence encodes CASSRAQGAMPGNTIYF.

The chain carries TRBV27 and TRBJ2-5; D remains unclear. Trimming left V 3 bases short and J 4 bases short, with 6 bases between. This CDR3 region has 12 residues. The germline V gene has CDR1 MNHEY and CDR2 SMNVEV (reference sequence). CDR3 bases: TGTGCCAGCAGTTTCTGGCGAGAGACCCAGTACTTC. Protein: CASSFWRETQYF.

V gene TRBV5-6 combines with J gene TRBJ1-1; the D is unclear. Germline-derived CDR1 and CDR2 are SGHDT and YYEEEE. This CDR3 is 14 amino acids long. V lost 3 bases to trimming and J lost 7 bases, with 16 bases between them. CDR3 region: CASSYYGPGGEAFF. The CDR3 DNA reads TGTGCCAGCAGCTACTACGGGCCTGGCGGTGAAGCTTTCTTT.

The CDR3 sequence is CASSGMGQQNTEAFF. The CDR3 DNA sequence: TGCGCCAGCAGCGGAATGGGACAGCAGAACACTGAAGCTTTCTTT. The chain combines TRBV5-1 with TRBJ1-1; 7 bases are a match to TRBD1. The CDR3 consists of 15 residues. V lost 4 bases and J lost 1; bases outside the gene matches: 7. Germline V gene sequence: CDR1 SGHRS, CDR2 YFSETQ.

V usage is TRBV5-1 and J usage is TRBJ2-7; D gene uncertain. Germline V gene sequence: CDR1 SGHRS, CDR2 YFSETQ. V lost 4 bases and J 3 bases, leaving 17 bases between the germline ends. This CDR3 has 15 amino acids. In DNA, the CDR3 is TGCGCCAGCAGCATCCCCGATCGGCTGGTCTACGAGCAGTACTTC. Its translation: CASSIPDRLVYEQYF. The full variable domain, completed using reference TRBV5-1 and TRBJ2-7, is KAGVTQTPRYLIKTRGQQVTLSCSPISGHRSVSWYQQTPGQGLQFLFEYFSETQRNKGNFPGRFSGRQFSNSRSEMNVSTLELGDSALYLCASSIPDRLVYEQYFGPGTRLTVT.